What follows are 9 T cell receptor beta chains derived from one specimen sequenced in a study of blood T cell repertoires in COVID-19 (TCRdb year 2020). Preparation of the library involved the immunoSEQ multiplex PCR assay. TCRdb limited this immuneACCESS table to in-frame rearrangements with V and J called. A share of clones is missing; checked studies link under half to unresolved V genes, and the rest is unexplained. The sample data list 120,000 or so clones, and about three quarters of these were observed just once. Jointly, the top ten make up 5% to 7.5% of the sample. The sequencing input was peripheral blood. All receptors come from a man aged 65-85 years with acute or convalescent COVID-19.

This clone was seen a single time. The V call is TRBV5-6, the J call TRBJ1-4; no clear D. The germline V and J ends were trimmed by 4 bases and 7 bases, with 14 bases remaining between them. Germline CDR1 is SGHDT and CDR2 is YYEEEE. The CDR3 totals 14 residues. CDR3 sequence: CASSRRRVSEKLFF. The CDR3 region has the DNA TGTGCCAGCAGCAGGAGGAGGGTCAGTGAAAAACTGTTTTTT.

V and J are TRBV7-2 and TRBJ1-5, with D possibly being TRBD1 (6 bases). This CDR3 has 14 residues. Germline CDR1 SGHTA, CDR2 FQGNSA. Trimming stripped 5 bases from V and 2 bases from J, with 10 bases between. This CDR3 is CASSPQGGNQPQHF. CDR3 sequence (DNA): TGTGCCAGCAGCCCACAGGGTGGCAATCAGCCCCAGCATTTT. The full variable domain, with the rest looked up from reference TRBV7-2 and TRBJ1-5, is GAGVSQSPSNKVTEKGKDVELRCDPISGHTALYWYRQSLGQGLEFLIYFQGNSAPDKSGLPSDRFSAERTGGSVSTLTIQRTQQEDSAVYLCASSPQGGNQPQHFGDGTRLSIL.

The V call is TRBV7-2, the J call TRBJ1-5; D possibly corresponds to TRBD1 (6 bases). Germline lookup yields CDR1 SGHTA and CDR2 FQGNSA. With 3 bases removed from V and 10 bases from J, the gap between germline ends came to 10 bases. This CDR3 has 12 amino acids. The CDR3, as DNA: TGTGCCAGCAGCTTCACACAGGGACCCCAGCATTTT. This translates into CASSFTQGPQHF.

This chain joins TRBV9 and TRBJ2-7; a weak D match, TRBD1 (6 bases). The ends were cut back, 2 bases at V and 4 bases at J, with 13 bases in the middle. Germline assignment: CDR1 SGDLS and CDR2 YYNGEE. This CDR3 is built from 14 residues. The CDR3 region has the DNA TGTGCCAGCAGCGTGTCGGACAGAGCTTACGAGCAGTACTTC. The encoded protein is CASSVSDRAYEQYF.

This rearrangement joins TRBV28 to TRBJ2-2, with 10 bases identical to TRBD1. Losses at the gene ends were 5 bases for V and 6 bases for J; bases not matched to a gene: 9. Germline V gives CDR1 MDHEN, CDR2 SYDVKM. CDR3 length: 16 residues. The CDR3 loop reads CASSLRDRGMAGELFF. The CDR3 DNA reads as TGTGCCAGCAGTCTCCGGGACAGGGGAATGGCCGGGGAGCTGTTTTTT. The full variable domain, with the rest looked up from reference TRBV28 and TRBJ2-2, is DVKVTQSSRYLVKRTGEKVFLECVQDMDHENMFWYRQDPGLGLRLIYFSYDVKMKEKGDIPEGYSVSREKKERFSLILESASTNQTSMYLCASSLRDRGMAGELFFGEGSRLTVL.

The chain is built from TRBV19 and TRBJ2-1; D is uncertain. Between the trimmed V and J ends, which lost 3 bases and 6 bases, there was a span of 6 bases. The CDR3 is made up of 12 amino acids. Germline CDR1 LNHDA, CDR2 SQIVND (reference sequence). Here the CDR3 reads CASSIMSNEQFF. The CDR3 DNA is TGTGCCAGTAGTATTATGTCCAATGAGCAGTTCTTC.

The V gene is TRBV27, the J gene TRBJ1-5, with D hard to call. The ends were cut back, 3 bases at V and 7 bases at J, with 10 bases in the middle. Germline V gives CDR1 MNHEY, CDR2 SMNVEV (reference sequence). This CDR3 is built from 13 residues. The CDR3 is CASSLSRAQPQHF. The CDR3 DNA reads as TGTGCCAGCAGTTTGTCCCGAGCGCAGCCCCAGCATTTT.

This chain links TRBV11-2 with TRBJ2-3; D remains unclear. The CDR3 sequence is 11 residues long. The V gene's germline CDR1 is SGHAT and CDR2 FQNNGV. V was cut by 5 bases and J by 3 bases, with 3 bases left in between. CDR3 coding DNA: TGTGCCAGCAGCCCGACAGATACGCAGTATTTT. It yields the protein CASSPTDTQYF.

V is TRBV9 and J is TRBJ1-2; D is undetermined. The CDR3 length is 15 residues. V was shortened by 4 bases and J by 0 bases, with 13 bases between the two germline ends. Germline CDR1 reads SGDLS; CDR2 reads YYNGEE. The CDR3 here is CASSPSVLANYGYTF. Written as DNA, the CDR3 is TGTGCCAGCAGCCCATCGGTCTTAGCTAACTATGGCTACACCTTC.